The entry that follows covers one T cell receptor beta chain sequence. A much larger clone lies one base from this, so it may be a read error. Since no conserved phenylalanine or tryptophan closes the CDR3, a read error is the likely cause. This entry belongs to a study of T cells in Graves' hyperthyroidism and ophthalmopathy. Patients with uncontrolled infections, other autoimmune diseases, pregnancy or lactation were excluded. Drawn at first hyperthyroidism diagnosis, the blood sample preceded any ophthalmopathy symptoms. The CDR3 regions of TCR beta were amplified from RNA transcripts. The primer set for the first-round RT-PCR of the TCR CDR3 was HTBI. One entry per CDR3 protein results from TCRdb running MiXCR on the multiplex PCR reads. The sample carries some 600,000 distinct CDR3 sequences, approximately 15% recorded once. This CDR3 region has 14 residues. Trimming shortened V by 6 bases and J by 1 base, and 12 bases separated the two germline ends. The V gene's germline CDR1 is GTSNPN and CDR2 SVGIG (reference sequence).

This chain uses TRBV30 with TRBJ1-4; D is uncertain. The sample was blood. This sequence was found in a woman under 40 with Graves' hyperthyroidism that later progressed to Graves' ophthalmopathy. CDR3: CACPSGVTNEKLFS. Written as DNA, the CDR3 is TGTGCCTGTCCCAGCGGGGTAACTAATGAAAAACTGTTTTCT.